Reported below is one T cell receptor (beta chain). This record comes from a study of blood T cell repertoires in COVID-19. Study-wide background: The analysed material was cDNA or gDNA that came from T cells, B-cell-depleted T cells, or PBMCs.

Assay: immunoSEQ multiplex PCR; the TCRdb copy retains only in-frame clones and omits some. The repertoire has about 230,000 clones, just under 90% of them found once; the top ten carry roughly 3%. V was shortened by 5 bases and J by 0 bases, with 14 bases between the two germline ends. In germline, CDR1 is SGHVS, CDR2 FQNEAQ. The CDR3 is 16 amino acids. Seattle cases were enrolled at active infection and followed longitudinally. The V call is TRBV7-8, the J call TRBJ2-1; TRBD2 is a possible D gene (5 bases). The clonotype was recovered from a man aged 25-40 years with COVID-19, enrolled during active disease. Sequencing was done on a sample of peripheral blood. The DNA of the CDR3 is TGTGCCAGCAGCCTTGCGGTAGGGAGCTCCTACAATGAGCAGTTCTTC. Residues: CASSLAVGSSYNEQFF.